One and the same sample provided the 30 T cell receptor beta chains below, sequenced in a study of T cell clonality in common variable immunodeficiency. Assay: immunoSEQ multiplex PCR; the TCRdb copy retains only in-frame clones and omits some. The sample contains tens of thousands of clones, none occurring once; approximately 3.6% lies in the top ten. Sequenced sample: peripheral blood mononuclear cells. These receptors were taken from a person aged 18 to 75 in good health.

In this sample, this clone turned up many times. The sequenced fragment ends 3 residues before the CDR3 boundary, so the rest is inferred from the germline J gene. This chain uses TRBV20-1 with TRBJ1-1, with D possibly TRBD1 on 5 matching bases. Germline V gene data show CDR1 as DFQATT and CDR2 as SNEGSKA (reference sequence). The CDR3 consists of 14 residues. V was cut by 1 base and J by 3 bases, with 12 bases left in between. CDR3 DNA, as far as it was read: TGCAGTGCTAGAGTAGGTGGGGGGTACACTGAA. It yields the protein CSARVGGGYTE. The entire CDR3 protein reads CSARVGGGYTEAFF.

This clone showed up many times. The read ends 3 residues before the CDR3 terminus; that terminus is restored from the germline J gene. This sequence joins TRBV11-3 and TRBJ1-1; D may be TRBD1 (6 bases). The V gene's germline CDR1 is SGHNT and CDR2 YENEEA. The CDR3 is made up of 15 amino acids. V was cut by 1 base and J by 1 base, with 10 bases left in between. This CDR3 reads CASSLAAGANTEAFF. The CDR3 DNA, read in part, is TGTGCCAGCAGCTTAGCGGCAGGGGCGAACACTGAA. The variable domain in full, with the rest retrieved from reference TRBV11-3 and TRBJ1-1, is EAGVVQSPRYKIIEKKQPVAFWCNPISGHNTLYWYLQNLGQGPELLIRYENEEAVDDSQLPKDRFSAERLKGVDSTLKIQPAELGDSAVYLCASSLAAGANTEAFFGQGTRLTVV.

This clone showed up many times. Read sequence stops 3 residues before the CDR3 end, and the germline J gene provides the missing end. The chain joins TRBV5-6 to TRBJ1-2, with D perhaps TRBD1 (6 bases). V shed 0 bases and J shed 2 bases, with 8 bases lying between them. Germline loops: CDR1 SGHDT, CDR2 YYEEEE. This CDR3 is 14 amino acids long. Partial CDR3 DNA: TGTGCCAGCAGCTTGGGTCAGGGGAACTATGGC. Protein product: CASSLGQGNYG. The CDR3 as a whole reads CASSLGQGNYGYTF.

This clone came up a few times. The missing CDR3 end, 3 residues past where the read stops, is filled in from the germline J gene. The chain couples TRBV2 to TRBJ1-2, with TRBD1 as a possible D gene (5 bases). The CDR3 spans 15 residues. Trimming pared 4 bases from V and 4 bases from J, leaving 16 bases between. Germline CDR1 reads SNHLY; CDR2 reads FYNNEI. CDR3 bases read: TGTGCCAGCAGTGTTGACAGTCCCGGCCTCTATGGC. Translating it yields CASSVDSPGLYG. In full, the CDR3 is CASSVDSPGLYGYTF.

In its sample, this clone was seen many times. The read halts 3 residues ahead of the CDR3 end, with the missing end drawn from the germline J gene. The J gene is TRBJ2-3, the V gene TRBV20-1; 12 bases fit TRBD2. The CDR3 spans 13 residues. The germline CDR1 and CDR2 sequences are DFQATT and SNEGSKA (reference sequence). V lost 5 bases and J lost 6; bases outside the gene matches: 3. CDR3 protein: CSALTSGSDTQYF. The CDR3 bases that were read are TGCAGTGCTCTGACTAGCGGGAGCGATACG.

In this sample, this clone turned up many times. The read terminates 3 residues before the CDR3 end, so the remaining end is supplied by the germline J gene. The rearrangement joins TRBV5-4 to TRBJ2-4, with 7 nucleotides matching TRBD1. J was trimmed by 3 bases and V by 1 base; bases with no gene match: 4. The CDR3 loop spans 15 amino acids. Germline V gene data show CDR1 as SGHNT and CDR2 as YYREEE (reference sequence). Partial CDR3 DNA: TGTGCCAGCAGCTTGAGGGGGCAAGTCAAAAACATT. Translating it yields CASSLRGQVKNI. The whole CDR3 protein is CASSLRGQVKNIQYF.

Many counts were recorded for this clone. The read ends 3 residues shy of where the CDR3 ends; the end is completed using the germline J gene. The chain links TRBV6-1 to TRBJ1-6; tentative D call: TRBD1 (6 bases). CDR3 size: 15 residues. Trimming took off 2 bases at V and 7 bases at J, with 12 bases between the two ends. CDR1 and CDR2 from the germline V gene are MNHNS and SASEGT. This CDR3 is CASSERGRDNSPLHF. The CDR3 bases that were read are TGTGCCAGCAGTGAAAGGGGGAGGGACAATTCACCC.

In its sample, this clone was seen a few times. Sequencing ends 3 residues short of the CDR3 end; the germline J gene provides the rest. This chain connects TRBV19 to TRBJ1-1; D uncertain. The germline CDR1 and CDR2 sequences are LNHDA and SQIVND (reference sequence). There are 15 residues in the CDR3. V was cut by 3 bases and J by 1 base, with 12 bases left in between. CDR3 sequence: CASSILTTSNTEAFF. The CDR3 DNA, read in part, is TGTGCCAGTAGTATCCTGACAACTTCGAACACTGAA. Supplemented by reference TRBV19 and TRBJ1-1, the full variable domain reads DGGITQSPKYLFRKEGQNVTLSCEQNLNHDAMYWYRQDPGQGLRLIYYSQIVNDFQKGDIAEGYSVSREKKESFPLTVTSAQKNPTAFYLCASSILTTSNTEAFFGQGTRLTVV.

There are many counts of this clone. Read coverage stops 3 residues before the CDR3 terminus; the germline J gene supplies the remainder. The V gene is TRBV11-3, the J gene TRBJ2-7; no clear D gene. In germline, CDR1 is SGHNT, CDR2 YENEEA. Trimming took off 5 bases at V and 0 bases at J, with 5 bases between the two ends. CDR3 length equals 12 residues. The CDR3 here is CASSPSSYEQYF. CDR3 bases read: TGTGCCAGCAGCCCCAGCTCCTACGAG.

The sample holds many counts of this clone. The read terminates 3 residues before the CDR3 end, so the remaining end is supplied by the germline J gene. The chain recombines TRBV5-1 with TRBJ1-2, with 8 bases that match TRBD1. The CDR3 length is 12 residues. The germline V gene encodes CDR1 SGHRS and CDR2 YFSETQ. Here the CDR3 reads CASSSGTGSYTF. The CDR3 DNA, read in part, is TGCGCCAGCAGCTCCGGGACAGGAAGC.

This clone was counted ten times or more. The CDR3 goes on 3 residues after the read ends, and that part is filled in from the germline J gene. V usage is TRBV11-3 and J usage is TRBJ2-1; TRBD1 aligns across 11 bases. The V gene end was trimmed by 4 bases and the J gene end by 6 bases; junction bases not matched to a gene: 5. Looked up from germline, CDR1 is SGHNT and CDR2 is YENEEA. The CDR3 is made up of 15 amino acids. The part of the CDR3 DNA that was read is TGTGCCAGCAGCTCCGGGACAGGGGGTTTCAATGAG. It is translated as CASSSGTGGFNE. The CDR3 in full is CASSSGTGGFNEQFF.

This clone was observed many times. The sequenced CDR3 bases are TGTGCCAGCAGCCAAGATGCGCGGGGGCGCACAGATACG. This sequence encodes CASSQDARGRTDT. The whole CDR3 region reads CASSQDARGRTDTQYF. The chain recombines TRBV4-2 with TRBJ2-3; a possible D gene is TRBD2 (7 bases). The sequence runs out 3 residues before the end of the CDR3; the remainder is reconstructed from the germline J gene. Germline assignment: CDR1 LGHNA and CDR2 YNFKEQ. V lost 0 bases to trimming and J lost 1 base, with 11 bases between them. This CDR3 has 16 amino acids.

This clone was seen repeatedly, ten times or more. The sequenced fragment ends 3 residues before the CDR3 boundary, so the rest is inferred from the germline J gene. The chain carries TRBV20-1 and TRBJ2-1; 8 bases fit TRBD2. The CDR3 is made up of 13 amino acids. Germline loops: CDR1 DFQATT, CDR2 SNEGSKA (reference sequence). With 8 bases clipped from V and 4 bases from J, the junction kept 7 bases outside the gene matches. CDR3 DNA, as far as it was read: TGCAGTCCTCAGCGGGAGTTTTACAATGAG. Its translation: CSPQREFYNE. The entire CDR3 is CSPQREFYNEQFF.

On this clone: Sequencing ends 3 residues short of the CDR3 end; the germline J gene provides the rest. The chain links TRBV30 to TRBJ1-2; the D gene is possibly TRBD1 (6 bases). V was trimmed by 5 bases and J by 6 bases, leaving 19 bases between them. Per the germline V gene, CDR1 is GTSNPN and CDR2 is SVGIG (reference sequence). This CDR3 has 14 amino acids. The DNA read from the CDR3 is TGTGCCTGGGAGGGAGGGGGGGCCCCTAATGGC. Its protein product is CAWEGGGAPNG. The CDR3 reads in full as CAWEGGGAPNGYTF.

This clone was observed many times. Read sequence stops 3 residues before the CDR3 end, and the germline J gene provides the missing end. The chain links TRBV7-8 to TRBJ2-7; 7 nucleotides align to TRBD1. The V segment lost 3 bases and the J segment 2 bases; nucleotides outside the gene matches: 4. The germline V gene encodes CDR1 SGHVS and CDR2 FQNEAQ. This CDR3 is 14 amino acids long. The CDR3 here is CASSFRDSAYEQYF. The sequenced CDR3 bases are TGTGCCAGCAGCTTCCGGGACAGTGCCTACGAG.

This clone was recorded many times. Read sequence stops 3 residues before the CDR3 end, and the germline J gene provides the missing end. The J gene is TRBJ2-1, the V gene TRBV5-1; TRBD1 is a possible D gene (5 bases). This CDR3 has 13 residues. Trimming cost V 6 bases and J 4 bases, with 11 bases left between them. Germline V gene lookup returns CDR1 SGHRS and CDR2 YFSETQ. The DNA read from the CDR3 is TGCGCCAGCACCCATAGGGGTTACAATGAG. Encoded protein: CASTHRGYNE. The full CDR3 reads CASTHRGYNEQFF.

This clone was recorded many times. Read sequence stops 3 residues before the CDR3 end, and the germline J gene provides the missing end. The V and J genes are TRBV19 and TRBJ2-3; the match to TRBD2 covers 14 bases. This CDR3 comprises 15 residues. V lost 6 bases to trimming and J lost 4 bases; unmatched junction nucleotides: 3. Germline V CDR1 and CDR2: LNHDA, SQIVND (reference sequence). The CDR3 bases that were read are TGTGCCAGTAGCTCGACTAGCGGGGGGGCAGATACG. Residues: CASSSTSGGADT. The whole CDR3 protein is CASSSTSGGADTQYF.

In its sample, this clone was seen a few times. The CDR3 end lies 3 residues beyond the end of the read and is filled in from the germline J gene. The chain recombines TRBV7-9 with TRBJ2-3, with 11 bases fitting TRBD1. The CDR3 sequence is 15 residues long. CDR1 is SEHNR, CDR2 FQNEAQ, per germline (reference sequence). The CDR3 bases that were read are TGTGCCAGCAGCCCGAGGACAGGGGGCGTCGAGACG. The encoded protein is CASSPRTGGVET. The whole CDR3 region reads CASSPRTGGVETQYF.

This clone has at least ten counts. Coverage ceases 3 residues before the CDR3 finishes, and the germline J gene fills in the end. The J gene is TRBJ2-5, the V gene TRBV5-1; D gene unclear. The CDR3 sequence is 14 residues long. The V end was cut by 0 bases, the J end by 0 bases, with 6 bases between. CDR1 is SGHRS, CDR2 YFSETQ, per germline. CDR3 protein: CASSLAPDQETQYF. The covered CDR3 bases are TGCGCCAGCAGCTTGGCTCCAGACCAAGAGACC.

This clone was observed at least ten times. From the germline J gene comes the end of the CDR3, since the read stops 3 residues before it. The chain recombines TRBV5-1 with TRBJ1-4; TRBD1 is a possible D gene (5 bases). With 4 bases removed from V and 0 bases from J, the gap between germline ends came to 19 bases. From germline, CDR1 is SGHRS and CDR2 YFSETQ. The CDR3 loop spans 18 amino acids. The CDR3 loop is CASSTGGTAAATNEKLFF. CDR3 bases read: TGCGCCAGCAGCACGGGGGGGACCGCAGCCGCAACTAATGAAAAA.

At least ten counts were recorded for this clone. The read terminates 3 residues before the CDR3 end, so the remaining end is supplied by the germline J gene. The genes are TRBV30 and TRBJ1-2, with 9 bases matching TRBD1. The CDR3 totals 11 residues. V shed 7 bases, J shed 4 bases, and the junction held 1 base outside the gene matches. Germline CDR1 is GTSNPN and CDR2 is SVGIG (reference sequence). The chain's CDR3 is CASDRGYGYTF. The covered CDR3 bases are TGTGCCTCGGACAGGGGCTATGGC.

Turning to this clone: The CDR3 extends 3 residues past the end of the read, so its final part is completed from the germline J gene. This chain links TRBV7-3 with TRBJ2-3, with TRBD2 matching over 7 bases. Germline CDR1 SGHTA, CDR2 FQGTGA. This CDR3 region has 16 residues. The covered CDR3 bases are TGTGCCAGCAGCTTAACTTCCGGCCGCGGGCGGGAGACG. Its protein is CASSLTSGRGRET. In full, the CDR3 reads CASSLTSGRGRETQYF.

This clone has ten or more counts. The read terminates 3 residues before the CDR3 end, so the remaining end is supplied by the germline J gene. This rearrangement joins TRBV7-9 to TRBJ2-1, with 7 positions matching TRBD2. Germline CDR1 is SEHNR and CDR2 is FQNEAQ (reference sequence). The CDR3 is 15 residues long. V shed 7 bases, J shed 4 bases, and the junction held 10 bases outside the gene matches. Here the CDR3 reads CASTGWYGGYNEQFF. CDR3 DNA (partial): TGTGCCAGCACCGGGTGGTACGGGGGGTACAATGAG.

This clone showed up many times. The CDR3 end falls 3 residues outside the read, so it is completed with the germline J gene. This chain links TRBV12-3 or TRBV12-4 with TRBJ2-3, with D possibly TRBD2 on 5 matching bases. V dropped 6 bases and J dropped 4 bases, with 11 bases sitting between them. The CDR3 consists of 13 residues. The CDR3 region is CASSPQEADTQYF. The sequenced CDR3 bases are TGTGCCAGCAGCCCTCAGGAGGCAGATACG.

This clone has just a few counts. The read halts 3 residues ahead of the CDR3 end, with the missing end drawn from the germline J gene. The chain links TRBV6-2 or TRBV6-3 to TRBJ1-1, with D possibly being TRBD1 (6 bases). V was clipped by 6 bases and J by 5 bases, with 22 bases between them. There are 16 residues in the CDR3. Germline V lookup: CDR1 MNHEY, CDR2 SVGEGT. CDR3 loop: CASSPGPQGRGTEAFF. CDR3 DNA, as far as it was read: TGTGCCAGCAGCCCAGGACCACAGGGACGGGGTACTGAA.

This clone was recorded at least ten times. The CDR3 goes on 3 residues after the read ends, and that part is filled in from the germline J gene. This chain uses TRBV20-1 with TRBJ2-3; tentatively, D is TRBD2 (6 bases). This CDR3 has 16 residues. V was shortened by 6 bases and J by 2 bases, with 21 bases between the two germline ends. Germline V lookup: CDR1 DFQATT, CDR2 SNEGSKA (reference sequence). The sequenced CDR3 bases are TGCAGTGCAACCACGACTAGACCGGCCCCCACAGATACG. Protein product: CSATTTRPAPTDT. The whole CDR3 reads CSATTTRPAPTDTQYF.

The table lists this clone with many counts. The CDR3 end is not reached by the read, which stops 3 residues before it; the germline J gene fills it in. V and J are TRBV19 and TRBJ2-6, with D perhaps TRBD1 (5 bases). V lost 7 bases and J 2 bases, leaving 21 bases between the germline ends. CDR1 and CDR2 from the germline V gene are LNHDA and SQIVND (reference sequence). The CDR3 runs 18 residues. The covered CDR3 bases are TGTGCCAGTACCCCCAGGGCCAGGAATTCAGCTGGGGCCAACGTC. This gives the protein CASTPRARNSAGANV. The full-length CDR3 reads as CASTPRARNSAGANVLTF. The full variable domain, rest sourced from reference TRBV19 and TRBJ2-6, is DGGITQSPKYLFRKEGQNVTLSCEQNLNHDAMYWYRQDPGQGLRLIYYSQIVNDFQKGDIAEGYSVSREKKESFPLTVTSAQKNPTAFYLCASTPRARNSAGANVLTFGAGSRLTVL.

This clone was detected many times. CDR3 protein: CASSVQGANTEAFF. The covered CDR3 bases are TGTGCCAGCAGTGTACAGGGGGCGAACACTGAA. V usage is TRBV2 and J usage is TRBJ1-1; 9 bases agree with TRBD1. The CDR3 end is not reached by the read, which stops 3 residues before it; the germline J gene fills it in. Looked up from germline, CDR1 is SNHLY and CDR2 is FYNNEI. V lost 4 bases and J lost 1; bases outside the gene matches: 1. The CDR3 is 14 amino acids.

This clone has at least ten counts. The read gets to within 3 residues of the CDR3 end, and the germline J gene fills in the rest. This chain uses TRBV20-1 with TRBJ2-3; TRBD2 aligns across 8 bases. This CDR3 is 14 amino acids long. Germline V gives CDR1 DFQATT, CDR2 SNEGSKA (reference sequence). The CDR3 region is CTARNAGGTDTQYF. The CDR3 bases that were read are TGCACCGCAAGAAACGCGGGGGGAACAGATACG.

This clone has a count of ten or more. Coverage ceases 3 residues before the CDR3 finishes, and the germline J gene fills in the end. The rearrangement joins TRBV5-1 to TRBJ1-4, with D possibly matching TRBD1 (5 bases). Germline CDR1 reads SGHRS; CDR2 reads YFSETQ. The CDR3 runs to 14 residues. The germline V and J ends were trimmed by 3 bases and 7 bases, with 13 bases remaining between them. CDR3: CASSSDGRGEKLFF. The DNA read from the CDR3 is TGCGCCAGCAGCTCGGACGGGAGGGGTGAAAAA.